This T cell receptor beta chain was profiled in a study of T-cell reconstitution after alpha-beta-depleted transplantation in children. This CDR3 is built from 18 residues. CDR1 is LGHDT, CDR2 YNNKEL, per germline (reference sequence). J was trimmed by 4 bases and V by 3 bases; bases with no gene match: 15. This clonotype was found many times. Unique molecular identifiers tagged the TCRbeta library. MiXCR, applied by TCRdb to the PCR reads, yields one record per CDR3 protein. The data hold some 450,000 distinct CDR3 sequences, with 43% observed a single time. The source material was PBMCs, sampled before TCRalphabeta/CD19-depleted stem cell transplant. This sequence was found in a girl under 10 years old with aplastic anemia, due to receive a stem cell transplant. The chain combines TRBV3-1 with TRBJ2-3, with 8 bases that match TRBD1. CDR3 DNA sequence: TGTGCCAGCAGCCACCTCGGGAAGGGTCAGGGGGCCGCAGATACGCAGTATTTT. This gives the protein CASSHLGKGQGAADTQYF.